Listed here are 19 T cell receptor beta chains from one sample, sequenced in a study of early T cells in non-severe SARS-CoV-2 infection. TCRdb itself ran the 5' RACE reads through MiXCR, one entry per CDR3 protein. The data contain tens of thousands of distinct CDR3 sequences, 12% of them seen just once; the ten biggest clones take up about 4.2%. The sample was whole blood. The receptors come from an adult who was a healthcare worker with PCR-confirmed SARS-CoV-2 infection or an uninfected control (not recorded which).

The genes are TRBV12-3 or TRBV12-4 and TRBJ1-2; D unresolved. V was pared by 6 bases and J by 8 bases, with 13 bases between. There are 12 residues in the CDR3. The CDR3 nucleotides read TGTGCCAGCAGCCTGACAATATACGGCTACACCTTC. Amino acids: CASSLTIYGYTF.

This clonotype was observed a few times. Written as DNA, the CDR3 is TGTGCCAGCAGCCGTGAAATCGTCAATGAGCAGTTCTTC. It encodes CASSREIVNEQFF. The chain joins TRBV2 to TRBJ2-1; no definite D call. Between the trimmed V and J ends, which lost 6 bases and 6 bases, there was a span of 12 bases. CDR1 is SNHLY, CDR2 FYNNEI, per germline. This CDR3 spans 13 amino acids.

This clonotype has a count of ten or more. The chain recombines TRBV7-6 with TRBJ1-3; no firm D call. The V end lost 2 bases, the J end lost 2 bases, and 13 bases lay between the germline ends. Germline values: CDR1 SGHVS, CDR2 FNYEAQ. The CDR3 has 16 residues. CDR3 sequence: CASSLQRTKAGNTIYF. CDR3 coding DNA: TGTGCCAGCAGCTTACAAAGGACGAAAGCTGGAAACACCATATATTTT.

This clonotype was recorded a few times. This chain uses TRBV21-1 with TRBJ2-7; TRBD1, as called in the table, went unchecked against the DNA. TRBV21-1 is noted as a pseudogene. CDR3 length: 12 amino acids. The CDR3 region has the DNA TGTGCCAGCAGCAAACGACCCGGCGAGCAGTACTTC. As protein: CASSKRPGEQYF.

This clonotype was detected only a few times. V usage is TRBV6-6 and J usage is TRBJ2-7; D unresolved. The germline CDR1 and CDR2 sequences are MNHNY and SVGAGI (reference sequence). Trimming took 4 bases from V and 0 from J, leaving 19 bases between them. The CDR3 is 17 residues long. The CDR3 DNA follows: TGTGCCAGCAGTTCCCGAGATCGGCAGGTGGACTCCTACGAGCAGTACTTC. Its translation: CASSSRDRQVDSYEQYF.

V and J are TRBV7-9 and TRBJ2-7, with D unclear. From germline, CDR1 is SEHNR and CDR2 FQNEAQ (reference sequence). V was shortened by 3 bases and J by 0 bases, with 15 bases between the two germline ends. The CDR3 spans 16 residues. The chain's CDR3 is CASSFSRSYSSYEQYF. The CDR3 nucleotides read TGTGCCAGCAGCTTCTCACGGTCTTATAGCTCCTACGAGCAGTACTTC.

The V call is TRBV6-1, the J call TRBJ2-1; TRBD1 agrees at 9 bases. Germline values: CDR1 MNHNS, CDR2 SASEGT. The trim removed 6 bases at V and 5 bases at J, leaving 8 bases unmatched. The CDR3 contains 15 residues. Here the CDR3 reads CASSAPGQGNNEQFF. CDR3 nucleotides: TGTGCCAGCAGCGCACCGGGACAGGGAAACAATGAGCAGTTCTTC.

This clonotype was recorded at least ten times. The CDR3 loop is CATSQGNQPQHF. DNA for the CDR3: TGTGCCACTTCCCAGGGAAATCAGCCCCAGCATTTT. This chain uses TRBV19 with TRBJ1-5; tentatively, D is TRBD1 (5 bases). The CDR3 is made up of 12 amino acids. Trimming pared 10 bases from V and 4 bases from J, leaving 11 bases between. From germline, CDR1 is LNHDA and CDR2 SQIVND (reference sequence).

This clonotype was seen a few times. This rearrangement joins TRBV30 to TRBJ1-1; the D is unclear. Trimming removed 3 bases at V and 7 bases at J, with 12 bases between. The CDR3 runs to 12 residues. Germline CDR1 is GTSNPN and CDR2 is SVGIG (reference sequence). CDR3 nucleotides: TGTGCCTGGAGCGAAACCGGGATTGAAGCTTTCTTT. Amino acids: CAWSETGIEAFF.

The J gene is TRBJ2-1, the V gene TRBV5-1, with D possibly TRBD1 on 5 matching bases. V was shortened by 0 bases and J by 9 bases, with 16 bases between the two germline ends. The CDR3 has 15 amino acids. Per the germline V gene, CDR1 is SGHRS and CDR2 is YFSETQ. The CDR3 loop reads CASSLGTGTASEQFF. DNA of the CDR3: TGCGCCAGCAGCTTGGGAACAGGAACGGCCAGTGAGCAGTTCTTC. The full variable domain, completed using reference TRBV5-1 and TRBJ2-1, is KAGVTQTPRYLIKTRGQQVTLSCSPISGHRSVSWYQQTPGQGLQFLFEYFSETQRNKGNFPGRFSGRQFSNSRSEMNVSTLELGDSALYLCASSLGTGTASEQFFGPGTRLTVL.

This clonotype has only a few counts. CDR3 nucleotide sequence: TGCAGTGCTAGAGATGTCGTTAAAGCTTATAATTCACCCCTCCACTTT. Its translation: CSARDVVKAYNSPLHF. The chain is built from TRBV20-1 and TRBJ1-6; no clear D gene. Germline V gives CDR1 DFQATT, CDR2 SNEGSKA (reference sequence). The V and J ends lost 0 bases and 4 bases respectively, with 13 bases between them. The CDR3 spans 16 residues.

Comments on this clonotype: It is likely a read error, because the conserved phenylalanine at the end of the CDR3 is missing. The CDR3 region is CASSREGEQFY. In DNA form, the CDR3 reads TGTGCCAGCAGTCGGGAGGGTGAGCAGTTCTAC. V gene TRBV6-2 or TRBV6-3 combines with J gene TRBJ2-1; 8 bases agree with TRBD2. Losses at the gene ends were 5 bases for V and 9 bases for J; bases not matched to a gene: 0. The CDR3 totals 11 residues. Per the germline V gene, CDR1 is MNHEY and CDR2 is SVGEGT.

This clonotype has just one count. This chain uses TRBV4-1 with TRBJ1-1; D gene uncertain. This CDR3 has 15 amino acids. Germline CDR1 MGHRA, CDR2 YSYEKL. Trimming left V 3 bases short and J 0 bases short, with 11 bases between. The CDR3 DNA is TGCGCCAGCAGCCACTCAGGTCTTTTGAACACTGAAGCTTTCTTT. Translating it yields CASSHSGLLNTEAFF.

The rearrangement uses TRBV29-1 and TRBJ1-1; D may be TRBD1 (6 bases). Germline V gives CDR1 SQVTM, CDR2 ANQGSEA. Trimming removed 5 bases from V and 4 bases from J, with 11 bases in between. This CDR3 contains 12 residues. The CDR3 nucleotides read TGCAGCGTTCCCAGGGGATCCACTGAAGCTTTCTTT. This codes for CSVPRGSTEAFF.

In this sample, this clonotype turned up a few times. The V and J genes are TRBV21-1 and TRBJ2-3. TRBV21-1 is reported as a pseudogene. The CDR3 contains 18 residues. The CDR3 loop reads CASSKGCTIQPSTDTQYF. CDR3 nucleotide sequence: TGTGCCAGCAGCAAAGGGTGTACAATTCAGCCTAGCACAGATACGCAGTATTTT.

This clonotype was counted between two and nine times. V usage is TRBV5-1 and J usage is TRBJ2-2, with D possibly being TRBD2 (5 bases). CDR3 length equals 14 residues. Germline lookup yields CDR1 SGHRS and CDR2 YFSETQ. V lost 5 bases, J lost 4 bases, and 12 bases lay in between. Here the CDR3 reads CASRLESSTGELFF. The CDR3 DNA follows: TGCGCCAGCAGACTAGAATCATCCACCGGGGAGCTGTTTTTT.

The chain joins TRBV29-1 to TRBJ1-2; D is undetermined. The V gene lost 5 bases and the J gene lost 8 bases, with 12 bases spanning the gap. The CDR3 contains 11 residues. Germline V gene lookup returns CDR1 SQVTM and CDR2 ANQGSEA. In nucleotides, the CDR3 is TGCAGCGTTCCCAGAGAGAGGGGCTACACCTTC. It yields the protein CSVPRERGYTF.

The chain employs TRBV29-1 and TRBJ2-6; TRBD1 matches at 8 bases. After removal of 6 bases from V and 0 bases from J, the junction contained 7 bases not matched to a gene. This CDR3 is built from 16 residues. The V gene's germline CDR1 is SQVTM and CDR2 ANQGSEA. This CDR3 is CSVHAGGTSGANVLTF. CDR3 nucleotides: TGCAGCGTCCACGCAGGGGGCACCTCTGGGGCCAACGTCCTGACTTTC. Full variable domain (missing parts from reference TRBV29-1 and TRBJ2-6): SAVISQKPSRDICQRGTSLTIQCQVDSQVTMMFWYRQQPGQSLTLIATANQGSEATYESGFVIDKFPISRPNLTFSTLTVSNMSPEDSSIYLCSVHAGGTSGANVLTFGAGSRLTVL.

This clonotype came up many times. The CDR3, as DNA: TGCGCCAGCAGCCTCCAGCGGGAATACGAGCAGTACTTC. It specifies CASSLQREYEQYF. The rearrangement links TRBV5-1 to TRBJ2-7; 7 nucleotides agree with TRBD2. Losses at the gene ends were 4 bases for V and 4 bases for J; bases not matched to a gene: 5. Germline V gene sequence: CDR1 SGHRS, CDR2 YFSETQ. The CDR3 is 13 amino acids.